Listed below are T cell receptor beta chains from one sample, sequenced in a study of regulatory T cells in long-lasting Graves disease. TCRdb independently ran MiXCR on the multiplex PCR reads; one entry per CDR3 protein. The sample contains about 470,000 distinct CDR3 sequences, roughly 21% of which appear only once. The sequencing here drew on peripheral blood mononuclear cells (PBMCs), taken when the disease was refractory, from a patient treated with antithyroid drugs. The origin of the receptors is a female donor with Graves disease. Each CDR3 is given without its conserved first and last residue. Not all rows give a size; the values are once, few, many and, for expanded clones, a class.

clone size: many; V gene: TRBV3-1; CDR3 protein: ASSQQTGFGGYT
clone size: many; V gene: TRBV6-2/TRBV6-3; CDR3 protein: ASSYLPRLAGAETQY
clone size: many; V gene: TRBV11-1; CDR3 protein: ASSQGSEAF
clone size: -; V gene: TRBV29-1; CDR3 protein: SVVGAGDPSSYNEQF
clone size: -; V gene: TRBV4-2; CDR3 protein: ASSQGASQGYT
clone size: many; V gene: TRBV27; CDR3 protein: ASSTLGVSGANVLT
clone size: -; V gene: TRBV13; CDR3 protein: ASSGRIGAGVETQY
clone size: -; V gene: TRBV7-3; CDR3 protein: ASSSPDWYGNEQF
clone size: many; V gene: TRBV24-1; CDR3 protein: ATSDLLTDATGELF
clone size: few; V gene: TRBV30; CDR3 protein: AWSLWATGANYGYT
clone size: once; V gene: TRBV5-1; CDR3 protein: ASSLAGGISTDTQY
clone size: many; V gene: TRBV11-2; CDR3 protein: ASSVGPQGYT
clone size: -; V gene: TRBV10-3; CDR3 protein: ATRNREGTGELF
clone size: -; V gene: TRBV20-1; CDR3 protein: SASLGQGLMNTEAF
clone size: -; V gene: TRBV7-2; CDR3 protein: ASSPQGALDTETF
clone size: many; V gene: TRBV2; CDR3 protein: ASSRTGVVYNSPLH
clone size: many; V gene: TRBV20-1; CDR3 protein: SARDQGGDSYEQY
clone size: -; V gene: TRBV20-1; CDR3 protein: SARDLDRGSKSSYEQY
clone size: few; V gene: TRBV20-1; CDR3 protein: SATTGQGPYNSPLH
clone size: -; V gene: TRBV5-1; CDR3 protein: ASSPGGGSYNSPLH
clone size: few; V gene: TRBV7-6; CDR3 protein: ASSPKASIRPYEQY
clone size: -; V gene: TRBV10-3; CDR3 protein: AISEVWATNTGELF